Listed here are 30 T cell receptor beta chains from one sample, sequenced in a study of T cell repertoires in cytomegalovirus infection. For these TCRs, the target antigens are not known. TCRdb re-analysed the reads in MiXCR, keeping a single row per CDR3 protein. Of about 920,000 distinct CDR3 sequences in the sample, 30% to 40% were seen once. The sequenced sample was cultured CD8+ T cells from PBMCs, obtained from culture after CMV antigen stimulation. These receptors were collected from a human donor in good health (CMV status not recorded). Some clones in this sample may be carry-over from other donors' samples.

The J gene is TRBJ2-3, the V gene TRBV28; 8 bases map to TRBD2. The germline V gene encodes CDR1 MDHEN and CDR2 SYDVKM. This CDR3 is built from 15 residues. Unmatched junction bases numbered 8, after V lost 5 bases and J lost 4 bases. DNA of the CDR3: TGTGCCAGCAGTCTTCGGGGGGGCCCGGCAGATACGCAGTATTTT. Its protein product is CASSLRGGPADTQYF.

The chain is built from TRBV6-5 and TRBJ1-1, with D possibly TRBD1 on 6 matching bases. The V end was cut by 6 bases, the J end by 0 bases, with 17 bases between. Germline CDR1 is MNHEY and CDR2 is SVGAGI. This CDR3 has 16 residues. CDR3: CASSLTGPWVNTEAFF. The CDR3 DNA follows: TGTGCCAGCAGCCTTACAGGGCCATGGGTGAACACTGAAGCTTTCTTT.

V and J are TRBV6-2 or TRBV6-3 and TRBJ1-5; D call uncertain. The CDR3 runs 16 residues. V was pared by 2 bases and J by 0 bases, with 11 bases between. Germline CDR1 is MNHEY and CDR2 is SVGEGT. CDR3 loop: CASSYNTRSSNQPQHF. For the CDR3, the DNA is TGTGCCAGCAGTTACAACACACGTAGTAGCAATCAGCCCCAGCATTTT.

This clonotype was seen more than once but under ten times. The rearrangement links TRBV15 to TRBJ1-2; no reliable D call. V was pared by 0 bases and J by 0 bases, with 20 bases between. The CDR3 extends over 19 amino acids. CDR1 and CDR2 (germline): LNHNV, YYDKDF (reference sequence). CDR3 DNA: TGTGCCACCAGCAGAGATGGTTGGGATGGAGACGAGCCTAACTATGGCTACACCTTC. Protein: CATSRDGWDGDEPNYGYTF.

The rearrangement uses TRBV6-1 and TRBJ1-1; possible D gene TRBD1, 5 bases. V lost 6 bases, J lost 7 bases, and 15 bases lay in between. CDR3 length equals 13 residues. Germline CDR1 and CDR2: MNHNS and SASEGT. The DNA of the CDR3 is TGTGCCAGCAGCCTAGTAGGGGCAAATGAAGCTTTCTTT. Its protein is CASSLVGANEAFF.

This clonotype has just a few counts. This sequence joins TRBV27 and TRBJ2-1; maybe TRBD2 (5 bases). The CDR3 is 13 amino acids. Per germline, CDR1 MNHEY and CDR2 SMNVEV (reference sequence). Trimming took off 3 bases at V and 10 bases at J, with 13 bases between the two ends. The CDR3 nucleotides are TGTGCCAGCAGTTTCGGGATGTCGCTCGAGCAGTTCTTC. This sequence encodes CASSFGMSLEQFF.

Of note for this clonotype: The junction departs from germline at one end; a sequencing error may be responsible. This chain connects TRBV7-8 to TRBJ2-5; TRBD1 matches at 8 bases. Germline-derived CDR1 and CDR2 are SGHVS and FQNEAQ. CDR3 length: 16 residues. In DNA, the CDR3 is TGTACCAGCAGCACTCCACAGGGGGTGTATCAAGAGACCCAGTACTTC. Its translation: CTSSTPQGVYQETQYF.

CDR3 sequence: CSARAPQQGSGANVLTF. The CDR3, as DNA: TGCAGTGCTAGAGCCCCCCAACAGGGCTCTGGGGCCAACGTCCTGACTTTC. J is TRBJ2-6 and V is TRBV20-1; perhaps TRBD1 as D (6 bases). The CDR3 spans 17 residues. Per the germline V gene, CDR1 is DFQATT and CDR2 is SNEGSKA (reference sequence). Trimming stripped 1 base from V and 0 bases from J, with 13 bases between.

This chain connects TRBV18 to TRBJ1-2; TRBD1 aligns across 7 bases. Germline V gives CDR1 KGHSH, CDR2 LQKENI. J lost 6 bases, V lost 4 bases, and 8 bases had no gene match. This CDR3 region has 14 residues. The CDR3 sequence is CASSQNLQGNGYTF. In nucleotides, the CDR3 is TGTGCCAGCTCACAAAACCTACAGGGGAATGGCTACACCTTC.

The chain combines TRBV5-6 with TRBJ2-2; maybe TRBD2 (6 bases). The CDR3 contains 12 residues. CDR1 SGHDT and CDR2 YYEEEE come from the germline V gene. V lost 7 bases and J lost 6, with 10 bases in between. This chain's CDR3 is CASWGGAGELFF. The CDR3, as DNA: TGTGCCAGCTGGGGAGGCGCCGGGGAGCTGTTTTTT. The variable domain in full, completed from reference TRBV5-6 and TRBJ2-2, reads DAGVTQSPTHLIKTRGQQVTLRCSPKSGHDTVSWYQQALGQGPQFIFQYYEEEERQRGNFPDRFSGHQFPNYSSELNVNALLLGDSALYLCASWGGAGELFFGEGSRLTVL.

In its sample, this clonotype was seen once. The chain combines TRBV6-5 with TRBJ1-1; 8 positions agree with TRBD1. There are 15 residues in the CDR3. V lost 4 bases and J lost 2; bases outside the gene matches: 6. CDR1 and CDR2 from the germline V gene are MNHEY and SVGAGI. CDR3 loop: CASSWTGTGNTEAFF. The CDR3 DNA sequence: TGTGCCAGCAGTTGGACCGGGACAGGAAACACTGAAGCTTTCTTT.

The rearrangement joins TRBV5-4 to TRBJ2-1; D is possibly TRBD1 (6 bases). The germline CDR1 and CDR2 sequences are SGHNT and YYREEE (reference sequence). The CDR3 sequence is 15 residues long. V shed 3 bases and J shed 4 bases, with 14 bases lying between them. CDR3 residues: CASSSQGFFYNEQFF. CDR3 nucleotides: TGTGCCAGCAGCTCCCAGGGGTTTTTTTACAATGAGCAGTTCTTC.

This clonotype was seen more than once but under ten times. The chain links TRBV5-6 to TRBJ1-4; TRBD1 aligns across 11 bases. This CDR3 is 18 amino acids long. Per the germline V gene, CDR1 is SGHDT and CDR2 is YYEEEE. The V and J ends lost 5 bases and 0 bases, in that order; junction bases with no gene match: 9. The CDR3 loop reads CASSRGTGGISTNEKLFF. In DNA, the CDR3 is TGTGCCAGCAGTCGTGGGACAGGGGGGATTTCAACTAATGAAAAACTGTTTTTT. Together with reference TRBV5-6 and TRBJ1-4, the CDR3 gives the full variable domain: DAGVTQSPTHLIKTRGQQVTLRCSPKSGHDTVSWYQQALGQGPQFIFQYYEEEERQRGNFPDRFSGHQFPNYSSELNVNALLLGDSALYLCASSRGTGGISTNEKLFFGSGTQLSVL.

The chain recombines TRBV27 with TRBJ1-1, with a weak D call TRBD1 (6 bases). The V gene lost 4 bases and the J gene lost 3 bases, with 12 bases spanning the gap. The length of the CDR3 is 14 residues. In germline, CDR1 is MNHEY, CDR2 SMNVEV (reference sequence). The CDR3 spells CASSSGGPDTEAFF. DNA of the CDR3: TGTGCCAGCAGTTCTGGGGGGCCAGACACTGAAGCTTTCTTT.

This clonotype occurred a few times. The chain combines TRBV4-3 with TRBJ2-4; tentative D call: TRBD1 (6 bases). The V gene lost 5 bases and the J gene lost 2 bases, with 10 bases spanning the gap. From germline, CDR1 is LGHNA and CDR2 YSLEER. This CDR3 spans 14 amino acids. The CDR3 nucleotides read TGCGCCAGCAGCGCCAGGGGAACCAAAAACATTCAGTACTTC. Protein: CASSARGTKNIQYF.

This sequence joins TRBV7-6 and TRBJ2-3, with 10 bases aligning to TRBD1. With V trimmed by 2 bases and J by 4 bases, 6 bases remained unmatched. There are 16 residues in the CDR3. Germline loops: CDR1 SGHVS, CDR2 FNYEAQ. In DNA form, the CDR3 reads TGTGCCAGCAGCTTAAAGACAGGGGGCGACTCAGATACGCAGTATTTT. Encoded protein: CASSLKTGGDSDTQYF.

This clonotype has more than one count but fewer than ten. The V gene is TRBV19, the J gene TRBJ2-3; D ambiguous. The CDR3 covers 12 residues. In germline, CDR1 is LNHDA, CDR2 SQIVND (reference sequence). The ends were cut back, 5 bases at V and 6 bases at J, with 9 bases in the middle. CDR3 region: CASSWARDTQYF. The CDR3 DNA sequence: TGTGCCAGTAGTTGGGCCCGGGATACGCAGTATTTT. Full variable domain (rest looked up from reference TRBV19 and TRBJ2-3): DGGITQSPKYLFRKEGQNVTLSCEQNLNHDAMYWYRQDPGQGLRLIYYSQIVNDFQKGDIAEGYSVSREKKESFPLTVTSAQKNPTAFYLCASSWARDTQYFGPGTRLTVL.

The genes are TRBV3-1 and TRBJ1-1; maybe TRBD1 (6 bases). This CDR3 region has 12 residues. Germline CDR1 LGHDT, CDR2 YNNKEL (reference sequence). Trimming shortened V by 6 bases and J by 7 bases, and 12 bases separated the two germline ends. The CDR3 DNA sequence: TGTGCCAGCAGACGCGTGACAGGTGAAGCTTTCTTT. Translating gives CASRRVTGEAFF. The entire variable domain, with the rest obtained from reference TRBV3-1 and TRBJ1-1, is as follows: DTAVSQTPKYLVTQMGNDKSIKCEQNLGHDTMYWYKQDSKKFLKIMFSYNNKELIINETVPNRFSPKSPDKAHLNLHINSLELGDSAVYFCASRRVTGEAFFGQGTRLTVV.

The CDR3 coding sequence is TGTGCCAGCAGCGAGGGTTGGGGAGTCGGCCAAGAGACCCAGTACTTC. Residues: CASSEGWGVGQETQYF. This chain links TRBV7-2 with TRBJ2-5; D possibly corresponds to TRBD2 (5 bases). Trimming took 5 bases from V and 1 from J, leaving 17 bases between them. Looked up from germline, CDR1 is SGHTA and CDR2 is FQGNSA. The length of the CDR3 is 16 residues.

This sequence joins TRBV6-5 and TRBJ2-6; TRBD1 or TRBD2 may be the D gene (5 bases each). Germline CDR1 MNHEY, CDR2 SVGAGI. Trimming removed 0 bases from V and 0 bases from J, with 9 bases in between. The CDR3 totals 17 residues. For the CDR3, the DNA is TGTGCCAGCAGTTACTCGATCGGGGCCTCTGGGGCCAACGTCCTGACTTTC. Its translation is CASSYSIGASGANVLTF.

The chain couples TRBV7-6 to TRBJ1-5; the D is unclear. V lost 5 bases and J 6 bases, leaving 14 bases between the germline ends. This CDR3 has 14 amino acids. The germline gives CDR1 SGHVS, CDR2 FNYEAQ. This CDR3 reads CASSPSGFGQPQHF. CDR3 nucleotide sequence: TGTGCCAGCAGCCCCTCGGGGTTCGGTCAGCCCCAGCATTTT.

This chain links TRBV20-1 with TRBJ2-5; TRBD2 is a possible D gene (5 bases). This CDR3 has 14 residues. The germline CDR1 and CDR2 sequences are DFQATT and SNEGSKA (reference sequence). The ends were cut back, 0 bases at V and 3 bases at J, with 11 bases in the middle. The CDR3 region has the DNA TGCAGTGCTAGAGATCTCGGGGTGGAAGAGACCCAGTACTTC. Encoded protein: CSARDLGVEETQYF.

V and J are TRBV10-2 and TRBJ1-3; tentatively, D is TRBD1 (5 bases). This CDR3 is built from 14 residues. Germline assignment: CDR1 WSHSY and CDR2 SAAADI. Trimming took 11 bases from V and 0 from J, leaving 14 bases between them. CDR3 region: CAGGSGDSGNTIYF. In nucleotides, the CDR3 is TGCGCCGGGGGGTCGGGGGACTCTGGAAACACCATATATTTT.

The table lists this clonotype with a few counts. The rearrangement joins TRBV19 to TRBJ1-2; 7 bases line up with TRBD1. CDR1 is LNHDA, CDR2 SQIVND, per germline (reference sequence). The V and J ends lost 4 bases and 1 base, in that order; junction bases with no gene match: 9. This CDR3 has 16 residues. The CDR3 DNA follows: TGTGCCAGTAGTACCGACAGGGCCTTCAGTAACTATGGCTACACCTTC. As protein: CASSTDRAFSNYGYTF.

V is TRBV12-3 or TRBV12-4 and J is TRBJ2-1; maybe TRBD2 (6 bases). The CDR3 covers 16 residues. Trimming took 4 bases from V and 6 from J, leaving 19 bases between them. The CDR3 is CASSSLNPRLGNEQFF. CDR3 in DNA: TGTGCCAGCAGTTCCCTAAACCCGAGACTAGGCAATGAGCAGTTCTTC.

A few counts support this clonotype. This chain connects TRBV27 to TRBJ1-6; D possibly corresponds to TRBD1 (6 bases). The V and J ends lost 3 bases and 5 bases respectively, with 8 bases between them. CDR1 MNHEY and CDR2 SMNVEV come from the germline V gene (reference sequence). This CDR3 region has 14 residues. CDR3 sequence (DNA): TGTGCCAGCAGTTTCGGACAGAATAATTCACCCCTCCACTTT. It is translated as CASSFGQNNSPLHF.

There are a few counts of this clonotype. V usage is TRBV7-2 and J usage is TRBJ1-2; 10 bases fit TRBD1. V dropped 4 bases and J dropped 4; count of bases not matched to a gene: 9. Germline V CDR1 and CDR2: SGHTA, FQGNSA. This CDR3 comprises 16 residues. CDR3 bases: TGTGCCAGCAGCTCCCCCCGGGACAGGGGTACCTATGGCTACACCTTC. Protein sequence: CASSSPRDRGTYGYTF.

The CDR3 is CASSTQGGVYEQYF. CDR3 nucleotide sequence: TGTGCCAGCAGTACCCAGGGCGGGGTGTACGAGCAGTACTTC. The V call is TRBV27, the J call TRBJ2-7; D may be TRBD2 (6 bases). The germline gives CDR1 MNHEY, CDR2 SMNVEV (reference sequence). The length of the CDR3 is 14 residues. V was shortened by 5 bases and J by 4 bases, with 15 bases between the two germline ends.

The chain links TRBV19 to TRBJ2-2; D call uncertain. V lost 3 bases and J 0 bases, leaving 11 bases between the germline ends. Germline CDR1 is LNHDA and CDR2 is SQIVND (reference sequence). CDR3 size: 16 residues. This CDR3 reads CASSILEFANTGELFF. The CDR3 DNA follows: TGTGCCAGTAGTATCTTAGAGTTCGCGAACACCGGGGAGCTGTTTTTT.

The CDR3 sequence: CASFGTGVSSSGNTIYF. In DNA, the CDR3 is TGTGCCAGCTTCGGGACAGGGGTATCGAGCTCTGGAAACACCATATATTTT. The chain recombines TRBV5-6 with TRBJ1-3; TRBD1 agrees at 10 bases. J was trimmed by 0 bases and V by 7 bases; bases with no gene match: 10. CDR1 and CDR2 (germline): SGHDT, YYEEEE. The CDR3 runs to 17 residues.